The rows below give T cell receptor beta chains drawn from one sample of a study of CD8 T cells in Susac syndrome. TCRdb reanalysed the immunoSEQ multiplex PCR reads using MiXCR and keeps one entry per CDR3 protein. Of approximately 68,000 distinct CDR3 sequences listed, about 95% are singletons. Sequencing was performed on CD8+ T cells from PBMCs. These receptor sequences come from a human donor with multiple sclerosis. Each CDR3 is given with its conserved first and last residue. A D gene is named only where the DNA matches it firmly. Clone sizes are given selectively: once, few, many, or a class where the clone is expanded.

V gene,J gene,D gene,clone size,CDR3 protein,CDR3 DNA
TRBV14,TRBJ1-2,.,.,CASSQGTLGGTF,TGTGCCAGCAGCCAGGGGACCCTTGGAGGGACCTTC
TRBV6-6,TRBJ2-4,TRBD2,.,CASRVGLAGDDIQYF,TGTGCCAGCAGGGTCGGACTAGCGGGAGATGACATTCAGTACTTC
TRBV7-9,TRBJ2-7,.,.,CASSSLSDEQYF,TGTGCCAGCAGCTCCCTTTCGGACGAGCAGTACTTC
TRBV30,TRBJ2-7,.,.,CAWSVSRVYEQYF,TGTGCCTGGAGTGTTTCCAGGGTGTACGAGCAGTACTTC
TRBV14,TRBJ2-7,.,.,CASSEGIYEQYF,TGTGCCAGCAGCGAAGGAATTTACGAGCAGTACTTC
TRBV27,TRBJ2-5,.,once,CASMGQERTQYF,TGTGCCAGCATGGGTCAGGAGAGAACCCAGTACTTC
TRBV13,TRBJ1-2,TRBD1,.,CASLDRARGYTF,TGTGCCAGCCTTGACAGGGCCCGTGGCTACACCTTC
TRBV29-1,TRBJ2-7,.,.,CSVEVSRESSYEQYF,TGCAGCGTTGAAGTTTCTCGGGAGAGCTCCTACGAGCAGTACTTC
TRBV7-8,TRBJ1-1,.,once,CASSPVSGLEAFF,TGTGCCAGCAGCCCAGTGTCGGGTCTGGAAGCTTTCTTT
TRBV2,TRBJ2-5,TRBD2,.,CASSESGALRETQYF,TGTGCCAGCAGTGAAAGCGGGGCCTTACGAGAGACCCAGTACTTC
TRBV9,TRBJ2-3,TRBD1,.,CASRTAGTGSTDTQYF,TGTGCCAGCAGAACTGCCGGGACAGGGAGCACAGATACGCAGTATTTT
TRBV28,TRBJ1-1,.,.,CASSPQGPYTEAFF,TGTGCCAGCAGTCCCCAGGGGCCGTACACTGAAGCTTTCTTT
TRBV4-1,TRBJ2-1,.,.,CASSQDGRNEQFF,TGCGCCAGCAGCCAAGATGGGCGAAATGAGCAGTTCTTC
TRBV25-1,TRBJ1-2,.,.,CASSTPGGGYTF,TGTGCCAGCAGTACGCCGGGGGGTGGCTACACCTTC
TRBV4-1,TRBJ2-7,TRBD2,.,CASSQDPSGGELSYEQYF,TGCGCCAGCAGCCAAGACCCTAGCGGGGGGGAACTATCCTACGAGCAGTACTTC
TRBV29-1,TRBJ2-3,.,.,CSVTGTRTDTQYF,TGCAGCGTCACAGGGACGAGGACAGATACGCAGTATTTT
TRBV3-1,TRBJ2-7,.,few,CASSQEIHSNEQYF,TGTGCCAGCAGCCAAGAGATCCATTCGAACGAGCAGTACTTC
TRBV7-2,TRBJ1-1,TRBD1,.,CASSLGVRQGDTEAFF,TGTGCCAGCAGCTTAGGAGTTCGGCAGGGGGACACTGAAGCTTTCTTT
TRBV4-3,TRBJ2-7,TRBD2,.,CASSQEGGTSGDYEQYF,TGCGCCAGCAGCCAAGAAGGAGGGACTAGCGGGGACTACGAGCAGTACTTC
TRBV27,TRBJ2-2,.,.,CASKPNTGELFF,TGTGCCAGCAAGCCGAACACCGGGGAGCTGTTTTTT
TRBV27,TRBJ1-1,.,.,CASRKGGSGPNSEAFF,TGTGCCAGCAGGAAGGGAGGGTCAGGGCCTAATAGTGAAGCTTTCTTT
TRBV9,TRBJ1-1,.,.,CASSPSGGDTEAFF,TGTGCCAGCAGCCCCTCCGGAGGGGACACTGAAGCTTTCTTT
TRBV3-1,TRBJ1-2,TRBD1,.,CASSQELMGQSGSNYGYTF,TGTGCCAGCAGCCAAGAATTAATGGGACAGTCGGGGAGTAACTATGGCTACACCTTC
TRBV18,TRBJ2-1,TRBD1,.,CASSPPNRGDGNEQFF,TGTGCCAGCTCACCACCGAACAGGGGAGATGGCAATGAGCAGTTCTTC
TRBV5-4,TRBJ2-7,TRBD2,.,CASSFGSGTYEQYF,TGTGCCAGCAGCTTCGGTAGCGGGACCTACGAGCAGTACTTC
TRBV29-1,TRBJ2-7,.,.,CSVTVVGFSYEQYF,TGCAGCGTTACGGTCGTCGGATTCTCCTACGAGCAGTACTTC
TRBV7-9,TRBJ2-5,.,.,CASSSRQEGHETQYF,TGTGCCAGCAGCTCCCGACAGGAGGGGCACGAGACCCAGTACTTC
TRBV9,TRBJ2-3,.,.,CASSSILGLASDTQYF,TGTGCCAGCAGCTCAATTCTGGGGCTAGCGTCTGATACGCAGTATTTT
TRBV9,TRBJ1-1,.,.,CASSVVDGEAFF,TGTGCCAGCAGCGTAGTTGACGGTGAAGCTTTCTTT
TRBV6-6,TRBJ2-5,.,.,CASSYYGQETQYF,TGTGCCAGCAGTTACTACGGCCAAGAGACCCAGTACTTC
TRBV15,TRBJ2-1,.,.,CATGEDDYNEQFF,TGTGCCACCGGGGAGGACGATTACAATGAGCAGTTCTTC
TRBV6-5,TRBJ2-7,TRBD1,.,CASSYSTGNEQYF,TGTGCCAGCAGTTACTCGACAGGGAACGAGCAGTACTTC
TRBV4-2,TRBJ2-7,TRBD1,.,CASSIRQGDSHEQYF,TGTGCCAGCAGCATTCGACAGGGGGATTCCCACGAGCAGTACTTC
TRBV19,TRBJ1-1,.,few,CASSGGGTEAFF,TGTGCCAGTAGTGGGGGGGGGACTGAAGCTTTCTTT
TRBV5-1,TRBJ1-4,TRBD1,.,CASSLGQDVRLFF,TGCGCCAGCAGCCTGGGACAGGACGTGAGACTGTTTTTT
TRBV6-2/TRBV6-3,TRBJ2-7,TRBD1,.,CASSYPGQGSKNEQYF,TGTGCCAGCAGTTACCCCGGACAGGGGAGTAAGAACGAGCAGTACTTC
TRBV7-9,TRBJ2-7,.,.,CASLKPPSYEQYF,TGTGCCAGTCTCAAGCCCCCTTCCTACGAGCAGTACTTC
TRBV20-1,TRBJ1-1,.,.,CSAGLEQGLFF,TGCAGTGCTGGATTGGAGCAGGGGCTTTTCTTT
TRBV11-1,TRBJ2-5,TRBD1,.,CASSLEDLPRQGAIWETQYF,TGTGCCAGCAGCTTGGAAGATCTACCGCGACAGGGGGCTATTTGGGAGACCCAGTACTTC
TRBV19,TRBJ2-7,.,.,CASSFSLFYEQYF,TGTGCCAGTTCTTTCTCCCTTTTCTACGAGCAGTACTTC
TRBV4-1,TRBJ2-7,.,.,CASSQVGAGGSYEQYF,TGCGCCAGCAGCCAAGTCGGGGCTGGGGGCTCCTACGAGCAGTACTTC
TRBV3-1,TRBJ2-3,TRBD2,.,CASSRFVRLADIPDTDTQYF,TGTGCCAGCAGCCGGTTCGTCCGGCTAGCGGATATCCCGGACACAGATACGCAGTATTTT
TRBV3-1,TRBJ2-7,.,.,CASSQARTREQYF,TGTGCCAGCAGCCAAGCACGGACCCGGGAGCAGTACTTC
TRBV27,TRBJ1-1,.,once,CASIPNPGVEELQNTEAFF,TGTGCCAGCATTCCGAACCCAGGGGTGGAGGAATTGCAGAACACTGAAGCTTTCTTT
TRBV19,TRBJ2-7,.,.,CASSILADSAEQYF,TGTGCCAGTAGTATCCTTGCAGACAGTGCCGAGCAGTACTTC
TRBV27,TRBJ1-2,.,.,CASSFRIGGASNYGYTF,TGTGCCAGCAGTTTCCGAATCGGAGGGGCGTCGAACTATGGCTACACCTTC
TRBV30,TRBJ2-3,.,once,CAWSVVSTDTQYF,TGTGCCTGGAGTGTTGTCAGCACAGATACGCAGTATTTT
TRBV5-1,TRBJ2-7,TRBD1,.,CASSPSGQGGIPYEQYF,TGCGCCAGCAGCCCTTCTGGACAGGGGGGCATCCCCTACGAGCAGTACTTC
TRBV2,TRBJ1-5,TRBD1,.,CASSEIRGRTGSSNQPQHF,TGTGCCAGCAGTGAAATCAGAGGGCGGACAGGCTCTAGCAATCAGCCCCAGCATTTT
TRBV7-9,TRBJ1-1,.,.,CASSLGGGRPEAFF,TGTGCCAGCAGCTTAGGCGGAGGGCGCCCTGAAGCTTTCTTT
TRBV5-4,TRBJ1-2,TRBD1,.,CASSSGQQYGYTF,TGTGCCAGCAGCTCGGGACAGCAATATGGCTACACCTTC
TRBV9,TRBJ2-7,.,once,CASSVAGLGAYEQYF,TGTGCCAGCAGCGTAGCAGGGCTGGGGGCCTACGAGCAGTACTTC